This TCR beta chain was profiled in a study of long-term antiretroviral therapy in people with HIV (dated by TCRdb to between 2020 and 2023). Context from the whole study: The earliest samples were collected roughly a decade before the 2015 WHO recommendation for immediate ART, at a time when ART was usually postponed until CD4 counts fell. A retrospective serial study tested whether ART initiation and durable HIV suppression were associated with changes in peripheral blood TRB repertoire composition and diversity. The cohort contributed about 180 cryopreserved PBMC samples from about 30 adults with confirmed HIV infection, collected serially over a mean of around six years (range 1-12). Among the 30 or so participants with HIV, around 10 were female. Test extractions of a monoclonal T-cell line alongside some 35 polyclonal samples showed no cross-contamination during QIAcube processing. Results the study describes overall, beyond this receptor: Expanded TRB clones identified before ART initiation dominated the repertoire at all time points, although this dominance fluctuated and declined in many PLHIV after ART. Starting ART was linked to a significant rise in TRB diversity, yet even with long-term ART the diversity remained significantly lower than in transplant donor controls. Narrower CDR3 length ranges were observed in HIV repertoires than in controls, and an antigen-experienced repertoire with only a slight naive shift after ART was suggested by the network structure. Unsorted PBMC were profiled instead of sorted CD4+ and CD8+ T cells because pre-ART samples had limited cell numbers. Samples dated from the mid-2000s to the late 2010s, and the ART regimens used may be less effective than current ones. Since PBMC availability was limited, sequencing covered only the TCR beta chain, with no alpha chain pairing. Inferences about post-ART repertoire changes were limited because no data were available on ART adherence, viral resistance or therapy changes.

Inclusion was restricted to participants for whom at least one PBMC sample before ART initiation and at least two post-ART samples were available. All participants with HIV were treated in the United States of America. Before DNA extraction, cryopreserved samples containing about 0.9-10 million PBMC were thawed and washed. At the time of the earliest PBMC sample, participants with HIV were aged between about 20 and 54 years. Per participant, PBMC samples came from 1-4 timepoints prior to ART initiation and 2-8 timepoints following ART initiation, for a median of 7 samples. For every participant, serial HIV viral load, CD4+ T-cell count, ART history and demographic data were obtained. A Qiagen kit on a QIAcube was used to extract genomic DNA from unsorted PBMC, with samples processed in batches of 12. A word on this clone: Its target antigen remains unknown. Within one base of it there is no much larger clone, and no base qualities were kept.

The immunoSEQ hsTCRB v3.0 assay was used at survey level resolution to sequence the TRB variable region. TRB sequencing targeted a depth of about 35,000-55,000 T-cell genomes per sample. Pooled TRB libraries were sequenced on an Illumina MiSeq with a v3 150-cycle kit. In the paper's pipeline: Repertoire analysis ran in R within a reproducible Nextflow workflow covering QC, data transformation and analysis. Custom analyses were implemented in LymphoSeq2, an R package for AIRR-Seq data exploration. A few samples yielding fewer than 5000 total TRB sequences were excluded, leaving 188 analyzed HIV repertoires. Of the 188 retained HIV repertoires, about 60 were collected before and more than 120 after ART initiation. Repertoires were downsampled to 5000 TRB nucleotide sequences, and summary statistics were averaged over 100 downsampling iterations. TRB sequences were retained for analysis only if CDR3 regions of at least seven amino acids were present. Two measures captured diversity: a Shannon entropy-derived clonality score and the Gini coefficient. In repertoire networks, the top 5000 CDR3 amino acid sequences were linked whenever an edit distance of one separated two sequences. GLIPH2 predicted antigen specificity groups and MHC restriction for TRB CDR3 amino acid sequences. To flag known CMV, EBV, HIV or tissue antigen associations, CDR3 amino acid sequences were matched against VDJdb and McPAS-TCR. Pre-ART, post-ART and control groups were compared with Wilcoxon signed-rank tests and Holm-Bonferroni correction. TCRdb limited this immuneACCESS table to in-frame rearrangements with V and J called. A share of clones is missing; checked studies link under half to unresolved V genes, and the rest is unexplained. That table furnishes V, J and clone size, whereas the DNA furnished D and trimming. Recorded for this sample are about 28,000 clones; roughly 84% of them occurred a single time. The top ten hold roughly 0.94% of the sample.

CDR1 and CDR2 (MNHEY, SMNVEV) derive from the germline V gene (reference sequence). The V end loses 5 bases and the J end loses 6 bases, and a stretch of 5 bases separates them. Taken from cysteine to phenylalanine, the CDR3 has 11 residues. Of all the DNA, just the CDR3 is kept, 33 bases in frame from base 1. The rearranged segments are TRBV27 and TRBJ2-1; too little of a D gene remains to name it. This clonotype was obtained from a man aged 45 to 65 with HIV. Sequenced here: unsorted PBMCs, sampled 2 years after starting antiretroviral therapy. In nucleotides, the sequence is TGTGCCAGCAGTAAGGGCAATGAGCAGTTCTTC. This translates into CASSKGNEQFF.